What follows are 11 T cell receptor beta chains derived from one specimen sequenced in a study of preoperative IRX-2 immunotherapy in early breast cancer. Treatment described: preoperative locoregional IRX-2 cytokine immunotherapy. Some clones are missing from TCRdb's copy, which holds only in-frame ones; the method was immunoSEQ multiplex PCR. The sample has 35,000 to 55,000 clones; about 94% are singletons. Sample: tumor tissue, taken after IRX-2 immunotherapy. These receptor sequences come from a human donor with breast cancer.

The J gene is TRBJ2-6, the V gene TRBV7-9; D uncertain. V gave up 6 bases and J gave up 0 bases, with 15 bases separating them. CDR3 length: 17 amino acids. CDR1 is SEHNR and CDR2 is FQNEAQ in the germline V gene (reference sequence). The CDR3, as DNA: TGTGCCAGCAGGTCCCGGGCCACCCTCTCTGGGGCCAACGTCCTGACTTTC. This gives the protein CASRSRATLSGANVLTF.

The J gene is TRBJ2-7, the V gene TRBV5-1; D is possibly TRBD2 (6 bases). Trimming stripped 7 bases from V and 2 bases from J, with 13 bases between. Germline loops: CDR1 SGHRS, CDR2 YFSETQ. This CDR3 spans 13 amino acids. The CDR3 DNA reads as TGCGCCAGCGGCCAAAGCGGGCCCTACGAGCAGTACTTC. Translation gives CASGQSGPYEQYF.

This clone was seen a single time. This chain uses TRBV29-1 with TRBJ1-2; no firm D call. CDR3 length: 11 amino acids. V lost 5 bases and J lost 1, with 5 bases in between. The germline V gene encodes CDR1 SQVTM and CDR2 ANQGSEA. CDR3 amino acids: CSVLFNYGYTF. The CDR3 DNA sequence: TGCAGCGTTCTATTTAACTATGGCTACACCTTC.

J is TRBJ2-7 and V is TRBV19; 8 bases align to TRBD1. The J segment lost 2 bases and the V segment lost 4 bases, leaving 10 bases of the junction unmatched. CDR3 length equals 16 residues. In germline, CDR1 is LNHDA, CDR2 SQIVND (reference sequence). DNA for the CDR3: TGTGCCAGTAGTACGTCCCCAGGGGGCTTGGCCTACGAGCAGTACTTC. It is translated as CASSTSPGGLAYEQYF.

This chain uses TRBV7-3 with TRBJ1-3, with D uncertain. Looked up from germline, CDR1 is SGHTA and CDR2 is FQGTGA. Trimming removed 2 bases at V and 0 bases at J, with 5 bases between. The CDR3 sequence is 14 residues long. The CDR3 loop reads CASSLGSSGNTIYF. As DNA, the CDR3 is TGTGCCAGCAGCTTAGGGTCCTCTGGAAACACCATATATTTT.

The rearrangement joins TRBV4-1 to TRBJ1-2, with a tentative D call TRBD1 (5 bases). This CDR3 is built from 15 residues. CDR1 and CDR2 (germline): MGHRA, YSYEKL. Between the trimmed V and J ends, which lost 1 base and 8 bases, there was a span of 17 bases. The CDR3 here is CASSQVLGTSDGYTF. CDR3 nucleotides: TGCGCCAGCAGCCAAGTCCTCGGGACTTCAGACGGCTACACCTTC.

The gene calls are TRBV9 and TRBJ1-2; TRBD1 matches 7 bases. Germline V gives CDR1 SGDLS, CDR2 YYNGEE. The trim removed 4 bases at V and 7 bases at J, leaving 7 bases unmatched. CDR3 length equals 13 residues. DNA for the CDR3: TGTGCCAGCAGCAACCGGACAGGATCTGGCTACACCTTC. Its translation is CASSNRTGSGYTF. The variable domain in full, completed from reference TRBV9 and TRBJ1-2, reads DSGVTQTPKHLITATGQRVTLRCSPRSGDLSVYWYQQSLDQGLQFLIQYYNGEERAKGNILERFSAQQFPDLHSELNLSSLELGDSALYFCASSNRTGSGYTFGSGTRLTVV.

The gene calls are TRBV28 and TRBJ1-5; 8 bases fit TRBD1. The CDR3 length is 16 residues. The junction had 13 bases not matched to a gene; V was cut back by 5 bases and J by 7 bases. Germline lookup yields CDR1 MDHEN and CDR2 SYDVKM. In nucleotides, the CDR3 is TGTGCCAGCAGTCCCTTGGGACAGGCCGGGGGACAGCCCCAGCATTTT. Amino acid sequence: CASSPLGQAGGQPQHF.

Details on this clone: Mismatch with germline at one junction end may stem from a read error. The chain combines TRBV7-3 with TRBJ1-1; tentatively, D is TRBD1 (6 bases). The CDR3 has 13 residues. CDR1 and CDR2 from the germline V gene are SGHTA and FQGTGA. The CDR3 nucleotides read TGTGCCAGCAGCCTAACAGGGTCCACTGAAGCTTTCTTT. Residues: CASSLTGSTEAFF.

This clone has a single count. The chain combines TRBV5-1 with TRBJ2-7, with 7 bases aligning to TRBD1. This CDR3 spans 13 amino acids. The germline V gene has CDR1 SGHRS and CDR2 YFSETQ. The V segment lost 4 bases and the J segment 3 bases; nucleotides outside the gene matches: 4. The CDR3 loop is CASSTGQVYEQYF. CDR3 nucleotides: TGCGCCAGCAGCACTGGACAGGTCTACGAGCAGTACTTC.

The V and J genes are TRBV4-3 and TRBJ2-6; TRBD2 matches at 11 bases. With 0 bases clipped from V and 4 bases from J, the junction kept 11 bases outside the gene matches. Germline CDR1 and CDR2: LGHNA and YSLEER. The CDR3 runs 20 residues. CDR3 nucleotide sequence: TGCGCCAGCAGCCAAGATGTGGTAGCGGGAGGGGTGGGAGGGGCCAACGTCCTGACTTTC. It encodes CASSQDVVAGGVGGANVLTF.